This entry lists 21 T cell receptor beta chains sequenced from one sample in a study of T cell responses to AZD1222 COVID-19 vaccine. TCRdb's table, derived via immunoSEQ multiplex PCR, lists solely in-frame clones and lacks some. The table lists around 20,000 clones, almost 85% of them singletons. This sample comprised peripheral blood, obtained 28 days after the second AZD1222 dose. These receptors were obtained from an adult who received the AZD1222 COVID-19 vaccine.

The chain links TRBV19 to TRBJ1-1, with D possibly TRBD1 on 6 matching bases. Trimming removed 1 base at V and 6 bases at J, with 6 bases between. CDR1 and CDR2 from the germline V gene are LNHDA and SQIVND (reference sequence). The CDR3 contains 12 residues. The CDR3 region is CASSIGGPEAFF. For the CDR3, the DNA is TGTGCCAGTAGTATAGGGGGGCCTGAAGCTTTCTTT.

The chain uses TRBV12-5 and TRBJ2-7; D possibly corresponds to TRBD2 (6 bases). CDR3 length: 13 amino acids. The germline V gene encodes CDR1 LGHNT and CDR2 FRNRAP. Trimming took off 6 bases at V and 6 bases at J, with 15 bases between the two ends. The chain's CDR3 is CASGRLVGGEQYF. The CDR3 region has the DNA TGTGCTAGTGGCCGACTAGTGGGAGGCGAGCAGTACTTC. The entire variable domain, with the rest obtained from reference TRBV12-5 and TRBJ2-7, is as follows: DARVTQTPRHKVTEMGQEVTMRCQPILGHNTVFWYRQTMMQGLELLAYFRNRAPLDDSGMPKDRFSAEMPDATLATLKIQPSEPRDSAVYFCASGRLVGGEQYFGPGTRLTVT.

The rearrangement uses TRBV12-3 or TRBV12-4 and TRBJ1-1; unclear D gene. The CDR3 has 13 amino acids. V was cut by 5 bases and J by 5 bases, with 12 bases left in between. CDR3 region: CASSKQEYTEAFF. As DNA, the CDR3 is TGTGCCAGCAGTAAACAAGAGTATACTGAAGCTTTCTTT.

The V gene is TRBV7-3, the J gene TRBJ1-1; D gene uncertain. The V end lost 1 base, the J end lost 4 bases, and 10 bases lay between the germline ends. The CDR3 runs 14 residues. Germline V gene data show CDR1 as SGHTA and CDR2 as FQGTGA. CDR3 sequence reads: CASSLSMGSTEAFF. CDR3 nucleotide sequence: TGTGCCAGCAGCTTAAGTATGGGGAGCACTGAAGCTTTCTTT. The variable domain in full, completed from reference TRBV7-3 and TRBJ1-1, reads GAGVSQTPSNKVTEKGKYVELRCDPISGHTALYWYRQSLGQGPEFLIYFQGTGAADDSGLPNDRFFAVRPEGSVSTLKIQRTERGDSAVYLCASSLSMGSTEAFFGQGTRLTVV.

This sequence joins TRBV19 and TRBJ2-7; 8 bases map to TRBD1. This CDR3 spans 14 amino acids. Germline V gene sequence: CDR1 LNHDA, CDR2 SQIVND (reference sequence). V lost 3 bases to trimming and J lost 5 bases; unmatched junction nucleotides: 6. CDR3 sequence: CASSIRGQDNEQYF. The CDR3 DNA reads as TGTGCCAGTAGTATCAGGGGGCAAGATAACGAGCAGTACTTC.

The J gene is TRBJ1-5, the V gene TRBV2, with unresolved D. Looked up from germline, CDR1 is SNHLY and CDR2 is FYNNEI. This CDR3 is built from 16 residues. Between the trimmed V and J ends, which lost 6 bases and 4 bases, there was a span of 19 bases. CDR3 sequence: CASRAQEGIGNQPQHF. CDR3 nucleotide sequence: TGTGCCAGCAGGGCCCAGGAAGGGATAGGGAATCAGCCCCAGCATTTT.

This clone has a single count. The V call is TRBV11-3, the J call TRBJ2-3; no firm D call. The CDR3 consists of 14 residues. Germline V lookup: CDR1 SGHNT, CDR2 YENEEA. V dropped 1 base and J dropped 1 base, with 6 bases sitting between them. This CDR3 reads CASSLGARTDTQYF. For the CDR3, the DNA is TGTGCCAGCAGCTTAGGAGCCCGCACAGATACGCAGTATTTT.

V and J are TRBV4-3 and TRBJ2-2; 10 bases are shared with TRBD2. The trim removed 4 bases at V and 3 bases at J, leaving 5 bases unmatched. Germline CDR1 LGHNA, CDR2 YSLEER. This CDR3 region has 16 residues. This chain's CDR3 is CASSRSGRRDTGELFF. CDR3 sequence (DNA): TGCGCCAGCAGCCGTAGCGGGAGGAGGGACACCGGGGAGCTGTTTTTT.

The chain links TRBV4-1 to TRBJ2-3; 8 bases agree with TRBD2. The CDR3 contains 16 residues. In germline, CDR1 is MGHRA, CDR2 YSYEKL. The V and J ends lost 0 bases and 6 bases, in that order; junction bases with no gene match: 8. The CDR3 DNA reads as TGCGCCAGCAGCCAAGAACCAGCGGGAGTGGGGGATACGCAGTATTTT. It translates to CASSQEPAGVGDTQYF.

The chain is built from TRBV11-3 and TRBJ2-1; 7 bases align to TRBD2. Germline assignment: CDR1 SGHNT and CDR2 YENEEA. Trimming took 1 base from V and 4 from J; bases not matched to a gene: 4. The CDR3 consists of 15 residues. This CDR3 reads CASSLVSGPYNEQFF. The DNA for the CDR3 is TGTGCCAGCAGCTTAGTTAGCGGGCCGTACAATGAGCAGTTCTTC.

This chain links TRBV21-1 with TRBJ2-2; TRBD1, the table's D call, lacks a check against the DNA. TRBV21-1 is a pseudogene locus. The CDR3 spans 14 residues. CDR3 nucleotide sequence: TGTGCCAGCAGCAACGCAGGGATCACCGGGGAGCTGTTTTTT. The encoded protein is CASSNAGITGELFF.

The J gene is TRBJ1-5, the V gene TRBV7-9; D is unclear. This CDR3 has 12 amino acids. V lost 5 bases, J lost 5 bases, and 7 bases lay in between. Germline CDR1 SEHNR, CDR2 FQNEAQ (reference sequence). The CDR3 DNA sequence: TGTGCCAGCAGCCCTCAAGATCAGCCCCAGCATTTT. Translating it yields CASSPQDQPQHF.

In nucleotides, the CDR3 is TGCGCCAGCACTCTCGGACTGGGAGAAAACACTGAAGCTTTCTTT. As protein: CASTLGLGENTEAFF. The rearrangement uses TRBV10-1 and TRBJ1-1; D uncertain. The CDR3 covers 15 residues. Trimming pared 7 bases from V and 2 bases from J, leaving 17 bases between. In germline, CDR1 is WNHNN, CDR2 SYGVQD (reference sequence).

In this sample, this clone turned up once. The CDR3 DNA is TGTGCCAGCAGCGTAGAAGGGACTAAGACCTACGAGCAGTACTTC. Its protein product is CASSVEGTKTYEQYF. The genes are TRBV9 and TRBJ2-7; 7 bases line up with TRBD2. The CDR3 is made up of 15 amino acids. In germline, CDR1 is SGDLS, CDR2 YYNGEE. J lost 2 bases, V lost 0 bases, and 5 bases had no gene match.

The chain joins TRBV27 to TRBJ2-7; D may be TRBD1 (5 bases). V was shortened by 6 bases and J by 5 bases, with 14 bases between the two germline ends. CDR1 is MNHEY, CDR2 SMNVEV, per germline (reference sequence). The CDR3 length is 13 residues. The CDR3 DNA follows: TGTGCCAGCAGGGGCAGGGATATTAACGAGCAGTACTTC. It translates to CASRGRDINEQYF.

The chain recombines TRBV5-1 with TRBJ1-1; 9 bases are shared with TRBD1. Germline V CDR1 and CDR2: SGHRS, YFSETQ. The CDR3 extends over 16 amino acids. V trimming: 4 bases; J trimming: 4 bases; junction bases outside the gene matches: 11. The CDR3 DNA reads as TGCGCCAGCAGCACGGAATTAACAGGGGGCGGCACTGAAGCTTTCTTT. Amino acid sequence: CASSTELTGGGTEAFF. The full variable domain, completed using reference TRBV5-1 and TRBJ1-1, is KAGVTQTPRYLIKTRGQQVTLSCSPISGHRSVSWYQQTPGQGLQFLFEYFSETQRNKGNFPGRFSGRQFSNSRSEMNVSTLELGDSALYLCASSTELTGGGTEAFFGQGTRLTVV.

V usage is TRBV11-3 and J usage is TRBJ2-3; possible D gene TRBD1, 6 bases. The V end lost 5 bases, the J end lost 7 bases, and 16 bases lay between the germline ends. The CDR3 covers 14 residues. Germline V gene sequence: CDR1 SGHNT, CDR2 YENEEA. The CDR3 is CASSLHRDKYTQYF. DNA for the CDR3: TGTGCCAGCAGCCTTCATAGGGACAAATATACGCAGTATTTT.

This clone was counted between two and nine times. The chain is built from TRBV9 and TRBJ1-4; a possible D gene is TRBD1 (6 bases). Between the trimmed V and J ends, which lost 0 bases and 5 bases, there was a span of 8 bases. CDR3 length: 14 amino acids. Germline loops: CDR1 SGDLS, CDR2 YYNGEE. The CDR3 DNA is TGTGCCAGCAGCGTAGCCACAGGGAATGAAAAACTGTTTTTT. Its translation is CASSVATGNEKLFF.

CDR3 DNA: TGTGCCAGCAGCCACAGGCGGGGGGCAGGCGAAAAACTGTTTTTT. The encoded protein is CASSHRRGAGEKLFF. The rearrangement joins TRBV3-1 (or the pseudogene TRBV3-2) to TRBJ1-4; a weak D match, TRBD1 (6 bases). In germline, CDR1 is LGHDT, CDR2 YNNKEL (reference sequence). Trimming left V 3 bases short and J 8 bases short, with 16 bases between. CDR3 size: 15 residues.

This rearrangement joins TRBV20-1 to TRBJ2-1; D ambiguous. Germline V CDR1 and CDR2: DFQATT, SNEGSKA (reference sequence). CDR3 length equals 10 residues. The V end lost 6 bases, the J end lost 8 bases, and 8 bases lay between the germline ends. CDR3 nucleotides: TGCAGTGCCGCTGGTGATGAGCAGTTCTTC. Translating gives CSAAGDEQFF.

The table lists this clone with a few counts. This rearrangement joins TRBV6-1 to TRBJ2-1; 8 bases match TRBD2. The V and J ends lost 2 bases and 0 bases, in that order; junction bases with no gene match: 0. The CDR3 consists of 15 residues. The V gene's germline CDR1 is MNHNS and CDR2 SASEGT. CDR3 region: CASSELAGSYNEQFF. CDR3 sequence (DNA): TGTGCCAGCAGTGAACTAGCGGGCTCCTACAATGAGCAGTTCTTC.